Listed here are 23 T cell receptor beta chains from one sample, sequenced in a study of OX40 agonist ivuxolimab in advanced cancers. Libraries came from the immunoSEQ multiplex PCR assay. Not all clones reach the TCRdb copy of this immuneACCESS table, which keeps in-frame sequences only. Checked studies attribute under half of the gap to unresolved V genes and leave the rest unexplained. Counted in this sample were 43,000 or so clones; approximately 90% of them appeared once. The ten largest clonotypes hold less than 15% of the sample. This material consisted of CD4+ or CD8+ T cells sorted from blood, taken in a trial of the OX40 agonist ivuxolimab. These receptors were taken from an adult with an advanced solid tumor such as melanoma, head and neck, liver or kidney cancer.

J is TRBJ1-2 and V is TRBV30; 7 bases align to TRBD1. The length of the CDR3 is 14 residues. Germline V gene sequence: CDR1 GTSNPN, CDR2 SVGIG (reference sequence). After removal of 4 bases from V and 6 bases from J, the junction contained 11 bases not matched to a gene. CDR3: CAWTRQGVGDGYTF. The CDR3 DNA reads as TGTGCCTGGACTAGGCAGGGGGTTGGGGATGGCTACACCTTC.

This clone showed up just once. This chain connects TRBV2 to TRBJ1-3, with D possibly being TRBD1 (5 bases). This CDR3 comprises 17 residues. Trimming left V 5 bases short and J 0 bases short, with 17 bases between. The V gene's germline CDR1 is SNHLY and CDR2 FYNNEI. As DNA, the CDR3 is TGTGCCAGCAGTACCCGGGCGGGACGCACCTCTGGAAACACCATATATTTT. Translating gives CASSTRAGRTSGNTIYF. The whole variable domain, remainder taken from reference TRBV2 and TRBJ1-3, is EPEVTQTPSHQVTQMGQEVILRCVPISNHLYFYWYRQILGQKVEFLVSFYNNEISEKSEIFDDQFSVERPDGSNFTLKIRSTKLEDSAMYFCASSTRAGRTSGNTIYFGEGSWLTVV.

The chain combines TRBV6-6 with TRBJ1-5; perhaps TRBD1 as D (5 bases). The CDR3 totals 15 residues. V was cut by 2 bases and J by 0 bases, with 8 bases left in between. The germline gives CDR1 MNHNY, CDR2 SVGAGI (reference sequence). The CDR3 DNA reads TGTGCCAGCAGTTACGGGGGACGTAGCAATCAGCCCCAGCATTTT. It specifies CASSYGGRSNQPQHF.

V gene TRBV7-2 combines with J gene TRBJ2-3, with TRBD2 as a possible D gene (5 bases). Germline CDR1 and CDR2: SGHTA and FQGNSA. The CDR3 totals 15 residues. Trimming left V 5 bases short and J 7 bases short, with 19 bases between. CDR3 residues: CASSLLPGGSNTQYF. CDR3 nucleotides: TGTGCCAGCAGCCTCCTCCCAGGAGGTAGTAATACGCAGTATTTT. Combining the CDR3 with reference TRBV7-2 and TRBJ2-3 gives the whole variable domain GAGVSQSPSNKVTEKGKDVELRCDPISGHTALYWYRQSLGQGLEFLIYFQGNSAPDKSGLPSDRFSAERTGGSVSTLTIQRTQQEDSAVYLCASSLLPGGSNTQYFGPGTRLTVL.

V gene TRBV6-4 combines with J gene TRBJ2-2; TRBD2 matches at 9 bases. CDR3 length equals 17 residues. The junction had 13 bases not matched to a gene; V was cut back by 4 bases and J by 7 bases. CDR1 is MRHNA, CDR2 SNTAGT, per germline. CDR3 region: CASSAQVLAGTNGELFF. Written as DNA, the CDR3 is TGTGCCAGCAGTGCTCAGGTGCTAGCGGGGACAAACGGGGAGCTGTTTTTT.

This clone came up once. This chain uses TRBV7-2 with TRBJ1-3; 7 bases fit TRBD1. This CDR3 region has 15 residues. Germline V gene data show CDR1 as SGHTA and CDR2 as FQGNSA. V lost 3 bases to trimming and J lost 3 bases; unmatched junction nucleotides: 5. The CDR3 DNA follows: TGTGCCAGCAGCTTCGAGGGGGCCGGTGGAAACACCATATATTTT. Protein product: CASSFEGAGGNTIYF.

This clone showed up just once. V and J are TRBV9 and TRBJ2-7; 13 bases agree with TRBD2. V dropped 4 bases and J dropped 6; count of bases not matched to a gene: 4. The CDR3 is 14 amino acids. Germline V gives CDR1 SGDLS, CDR2 YYNGEE. The CDR3 coding sequence is TGTGCCAGCAGCCCACTAGCGGGAGGGGGCGAGCAGTACTTC. It specifies CASSPLAGGGEQYF.

The chain is built from TRBV6-5 and TRBJ2-3; TRBD1 is a possible D gene (5 bases). Trimming took 6 bases from V and 1 from J, leaving 14 bases between them. The CDR3 has 15 residues. CDR1 and CDR2 from the germline V gene are MNHEY and SVGAGI. CDR3: CASRTLVQGTDTQYF. DNA for the CDR3: TGTGCCAGCAGAACACTGGTACAGGGCACAGATACGCAGTATTTT.

The genes are TRBV9 and TRBJ2-3; 7 bases are a match to TRBD1. From germline, CDR1 is SGDLS and CDR2 YYNGEE. The length of the CDR3 is 13 residues. Trimming took 2 bases from V and 5 from J; bases not matched to a gene: 2. The CDR3 is CASSVAGGDTQYF. The CDR3, as DNA: TGTGCCAGCAGCGTTGCAGGGGGAGATACGCAGTATTTT.

This clone appeared once. The rearrangement links TRBV4-2 to TRBJ2-1; 7 positions agree with TRBD2. Germline-derived CDR1 and CDR2 are LGHNA and YNFKEQ. The CDR3 is 19 amino acids. Trimming at V came to 4 bases and at J to 7 bases, leaving 22 bases not matched to a gene. CDR3 bases: TGTGCCAGCAGCCCCCGGGGTTGGCAGAAGCGGGAAATAAGTAATGAGCAGTTCTTC. This gives the protein CASSPRGWQKREISNEQFF.

About this clone itself: Distinct nucleotide sequences in the sample also encode this CDR3. The gene calls are TRBV28 and TRBJ1-1; no definite D call. This CDR3 contains 13 residues. CDR1 and CDR2 (germline): MDHEN, SYDVKM. With 0 bases removed from V and 1 base from J, the gap between germline ends came to 3 bases. The CDR3 loop is CASSLWGNTEAFF. The CDR3 bases are TGTGCCAGCAGTTTATGGGGGAACACTGAAGCTTTCTTT.

The V gene is TRBV7-9, the J gene TRBJ2-7; 8 bases are a match to TRBD1. Losses at the gene ends were 3 bases for V and 1 base for J; bases not matched to a gene: 2. The CDR3 extends over 14 amino acids. CDR1 SEHNR and CDR2 FQNEAQ come from the germline V gene (reference sequence). The CDR3: CASSFGDRSYEQYF. The DNA for the CDR3 is TGTGCCAGCAGCTTCGGGGACAGGTCCTACGAGCAGTACTTC.

The V gene is TRBV7-3, the J gene TRBJ2-1; 10 nucleotides line up with TRBD2. This CDR3 region has 13 residues. V gave up 7 bases and J gave up 7 bases; unmatched junction bases: 4. Germline V lookup: CDR1 SGHTA, CDR2 FQGTGA. CDR3 protein: CASTPSGSNEQFF. In DNA form, the CDR3 reads TGTGCCAGCACCCCTAGCGGGAGTAATGAGCAGTTCTTC.

The genes are TRBV5-1 and TRBJ2-5; TRBD2 aligns across 12 bases. The CDR3 runs to 15 residues. Per the germline V gene, CDR1 is SGHRS and CDR2 is YFSETQ. Germline trimming cut 3 bases from V and 4 bases from J; bases unmatched to any gene: 4. CDR3 DNA sequence: TGCGCCAGCAGCTCGACTAGCGGGAGACCAGAGACCCAGTACTTC. Its protein is CASSSTSGRPETQYF. Variable domain in full (rest from reference TRBV5-1 and TRBJ2-5): KAGVTQTPRYLIKTRGQQVTLSCSPISGHRSVSWYQQTPGQGLQFLFEYFSETQRNKGNFPGRFSGRQFSNSRSEMNVSTLELGDSALYLCASSSTSGRPETQYFGPGTRLLVL.

This chain uses TRBV7-9 with TRBJ2-5, with D perhaps matching TRBD1 (5 bases). The end of the DNA aligns better with TRBJ2-7, so the J call may be wrong. Germline CDR1 is SEHNR and CDR2 is FQNEAQ (reference sequence). The CDR3 contains 15 residues. The CDR3 loop is CASTDLGASIYEQYF. The CDR3 DNA reads TGTGCCAGCACCGATCTAGGGGCCTCTATCTACGAGCAGTACTTC.

The rearrangement uses TRBV15 and TRBJ2-7; the D gene is possibly TRBD1 (5 bases). Deletions cut 6 bases from V and 0 bases from J, with 12 bases between. The CDR3 consists of 14 residues. Per the germline V gene, CDR1 is LNHNV and CDR2 is YYDKDF (reference sequence). CDR3 in amino acids: CATSFGAGSYEQYF. The CDR3 nucleotides are TGTGCCACCAGTTTTGGGGCAGGCTCCTACGAGCAGTACTTC.

V is TRBV6-1 and J is TRBJ1-1, with no clear D. Germline V gene sequence: CDR1 MNHNS, CDR2 SASEGT. V lost 7 bases to trimming and J lost 0 bases, with 12 bases between them. The length of the CDR3 is 14 residues. The CDR3 loop is CASTSRPMNTEAFF. CDR3 DNA sequence: TGTGCCAGCACGAGCAGGCCTATGAACACTGAAGCTTTCTTT.

The chain combines TRBV5-8 with TRBJ1-6; D remains ambiguous. The CDR3 loop spans 15 amino acids. The germline V gene encodes CDR1 SGHTS and CDR2 YDEGEE. V lost 5 bases to trimming and J lost 8 bases, with 17 bases between them. CDR3 amino acids: CASRTYSGNDSPLHF. CDR3 nucleotides: TGTGCCAGCAGAACTTATTCGGGGAACGATTCACCCCTCCACTTT.

A single count supports this clone. The genes are TRBV19 and TRBJ1-3; D unclear. Germline CDR1 and CDR2: LNHDA and SQIVND (reference sequence). Deletions cut 3 bases from V and 1 base from J, with 7 bases between. This CDR3 has 14 amino acids. CDR3 in amino acids: CASSISTSGNTIYF. The CDR3 DNA sequence: TGTGCCAGTAGTATCAGTACATCTGGAAACACCATATATTTT.

The chain's CDR3 is CASSLVAGGSYEQYF. The CDR3, as DNA: TGTGCCAGCAGCTTAGTAGCGGGAGGCTCCTACGAGCAGTACTTC. The chain uses TRBV7-2 and TRBJ2-7; 10 bases line up with TRBD2. Germline loops: CDR1 SGHTA, CDR2 FQGNSA. V gave up 1 base and J gave up 0 bases; unmatched junction bases: 0. The CDR3 extends over 15 amino acids.

The rearrangement uses TRBV10-1 and TRBJ2-7; D possibly corresponds to TRBD2 (5 bases). Germline V gene sequence: CDR1 WNHNN, CDR2 SYGVQD (reference sequence). Between the trimmed V and J ends, which lost 2 bases and 5 bases, there was a span of 19 bases. The CDR3 runs to 16 residues. The CDR3, as DNA: TGCGCCAGCAGTGAGATGAGGGCAAAAAAAGTTCACGAGCAGTACTTC. This translates into CASSEMRAKKVHEQYF.

The V gene is TRBV18, the J gene TRBJ1-1, with D perhaps matching TRBD1 (6 bases). Trimming shortened V by 3 bases and J by 1 base, and 9 bases separated the two germline ends. The CDR3 is made up of 14 amino acids. Germline values: CDR1 KGHSH, CDR2 LQKENI. The CDR3 DNA sequence: TGTGCCAGCTCACCGACAGGATCGAACACTGAAGCTTTCTTT. This encodes CASSPTGSNTEAFF.

The chain is built from TRBV7-6 and TRBJ2-2, with 7 bases aligning to TRBD2. V trimming: 1 base; J trimming: 1 base; junction bases outside the gene matches: 6. Germline assignment: CDR1 SGHVS and CDR2 FNYEAQ. This CDR3 spans 17 amino acids. This chain's CDR3 is CASSLGLAAKNTGELFF. The CDR3 region has the DNA TGTGCCAGCAGCTTAGGCCTAGCGGCGAAGAACACCGGGGAGCTGTTTTTT. Full variable domain (outside the CDR3, taken from reference TRBV7-6 and TRBJ2-2): GAGVSQSPRYKVTKRGQDVALRCDPISGHVSLYWYRQALGQGPEFLTYFNYEAQQDKSGLPNDRFSAERPEGSISTLTIQRTEQRDSAMYRCASSLGLAAKNTGELFFGEGSRLTVL.